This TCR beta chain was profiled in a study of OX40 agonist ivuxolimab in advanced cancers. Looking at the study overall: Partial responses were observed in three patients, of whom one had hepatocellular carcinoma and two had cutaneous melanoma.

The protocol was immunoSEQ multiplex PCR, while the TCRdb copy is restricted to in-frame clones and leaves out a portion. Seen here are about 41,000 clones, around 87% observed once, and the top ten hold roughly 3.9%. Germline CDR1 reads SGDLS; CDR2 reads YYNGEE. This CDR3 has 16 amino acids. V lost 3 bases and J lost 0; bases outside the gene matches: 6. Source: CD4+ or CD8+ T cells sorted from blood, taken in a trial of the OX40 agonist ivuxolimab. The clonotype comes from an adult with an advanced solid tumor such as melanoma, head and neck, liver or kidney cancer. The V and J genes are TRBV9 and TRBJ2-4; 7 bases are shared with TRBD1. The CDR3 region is CASSATTGRAKNIQYF. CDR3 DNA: TGTGCCAGCAGCGCGACGACAGGGAGAGCCAAAAACATTCAGTACTTC.